Reported below is one T cell receptor beta chain. Repertoires were generated with immunoSEQ multiplex PCR, while TCRdb's copy carries only in-frame clones and drops some. This sample has 100,000 to 130,000 clones, with 70% to 90% found just once. This record comes from a study of blood T cell repertoires in COVID-19. Overall study: Collection of acute and convalescent COVID-19 samples took place in the United States, Italy and Spain. From T cells, B-cell-depleted T cells, or PBMCs came the material, which was cDNA or gDNA.

Deletions cut 5 bases from V and 5 bases from J, with 18 bases between. The CDR3 sequence is 16 residues long. Germline CDR1 reads SEHNR; CDR2 reads FQNEAQ (reference sequence). The source is a man aged 40-49 years with active or convalescent COVID-19. The chain recombines TRBV7-9 with TRBJ2-2, with TRBD1 as a possible D gene (5 bases). The sequenced sample consisted of peripheral blood. The CDR3 here is CASSPQGLMSTGELFF. The DNA for the CDR3 is TGTGCCAGCAGCCCGCAGGGTCTGATGAGTACCGGGGAGCTGTTTTTT.